This entry is about one TCR beta chain. The CDR3 spans 15 residues. V was clipped by 1 base and J by 0 bases, with 10 bases between them. From germline, CDR1 is SGHRS and CDR2 YFSETQ. The source of the sample is a study of sequential checkpoint blockade in melanoma. Study-level information: Maintenance nivolumab came after either treatment sequence.

Documented treatment: randomized to nivolumab then ipilimumab (arm A) or the reverse (arm B). DNA-damaging chemotherapy had not been given to any patient beforehand. Sorted cells were live CD3+CD8+, lacking CD19 and CD56, from PBMCs. Some clones are missing from TCRdb's copy, which holds only in-frame ones; the method was immunoSEQ multiplex PCR. The data show more than 8,000 clones, around 50% seen once. Source: CD8+ T cells sorted from blood (inferred from file names), taken from a patient given nivolumab and ipilimumab in sequence. The clonotype was recovered from a human donor with melanoma. The chain is built from TRBV5-1 and TRBJ1-1; D unclear. CDR3 sequence: CASSLIGGLNTEAFF. CDR3 coding DNA: TGCGCCAGCAGCTTGATAGGAGGTTTGAACACTGAAGCTTTCTTT.